This TCR beta chain was retrieved from a study of T-cell reconstitution after alpha-beta-depleted transplantation in children. This sample's TCRbeta library carried unique molecular identifier barcodes. Each CDR3 protein is one row after TCRdb ran MiXCR on the PCR reads. The sample includes over 550,000 distinct CDR3 sequences, 8% to 11% of them seen just once. This CDR3 has 11 amino acids. Trimming shortened V by 4 bases and J by 2 bases, and 3 bases separated the two germline ends. The V gene's germline CDR1 is GTSNPN and CDR2 SVGIG (reference sequence). The receptor comes from a human donor who donated a stem cell graft to a child with acute myeloid leukemia. The chain joins TRBV30 to TRBJ1-3, with D unresolved. The source was PBMCs from the stem cell graft donor, collected from the stem cell graft. CDR3 loop: CAWTTGNTIYF. DNA of the CDR3: TGTGCCTGGACAACTGGAAACACCATATATTTT.